The present entry profiles one TCR beta chain with its context. Clones were sequenced by immunoSEQ multiplex PCR, and TCRdb holds only the in-frame ones, with some missing. The sample gives 1.6 million or so clones, around 97% of which show up once; 1.2% is in the top ten. This CDR3 comprises 11 residues. Deletions cut 5 bases from V and 11 bases from J, with 15 bases between. Germline V gene sequence: CDR1 DFQATT, CDR2 SNEGSKA (reference sequence). Donors comprised only Caucasian adults living in Nashville, Tennessee. This record belongs to a study of shared clonotypes between healthy human individuals.

The specimen was naive CD4+ T cells sorted from blood. This sample's subset: CD45RA+ positively selected. The receptor was derived from a man aged 25-45 years in good health. V and J are TRBV20-1 and TRBJ1-2; no definite D call. CDR3 residues: CSAERAASYTF. The CDR3 bases are TGCAGTGCTGAAAGGGCGGCCTCGTACACCTTC.